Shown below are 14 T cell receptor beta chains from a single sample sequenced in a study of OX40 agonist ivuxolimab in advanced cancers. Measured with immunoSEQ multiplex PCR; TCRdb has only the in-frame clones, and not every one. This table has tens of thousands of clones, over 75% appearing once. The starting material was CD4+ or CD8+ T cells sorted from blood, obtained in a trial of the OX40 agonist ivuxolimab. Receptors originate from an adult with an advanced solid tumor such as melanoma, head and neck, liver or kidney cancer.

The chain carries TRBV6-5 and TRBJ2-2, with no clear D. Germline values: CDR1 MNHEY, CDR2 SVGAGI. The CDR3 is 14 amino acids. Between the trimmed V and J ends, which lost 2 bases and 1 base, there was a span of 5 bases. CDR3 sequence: CASSYRQNTGELFF. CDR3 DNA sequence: TGTGCCAGCAGTTACAGGCAGAACACCGGGGAGCTGTTTTTT.

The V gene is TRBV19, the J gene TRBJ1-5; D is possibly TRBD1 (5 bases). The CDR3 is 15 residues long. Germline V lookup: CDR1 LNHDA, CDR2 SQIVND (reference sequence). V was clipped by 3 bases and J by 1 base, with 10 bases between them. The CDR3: CASSMGRSSNQPQHF. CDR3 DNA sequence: TGTGCCAGTAGTATGGGGCGGTCGAGCAATCAGCCCCAGCATTTT.

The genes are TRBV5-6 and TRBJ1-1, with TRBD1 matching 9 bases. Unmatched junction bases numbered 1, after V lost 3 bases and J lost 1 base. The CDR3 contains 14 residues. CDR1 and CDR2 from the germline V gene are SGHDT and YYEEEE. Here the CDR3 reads CASSWGQGNTEAFF. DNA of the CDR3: TGTGCCAGCAGCTGGGGACAGGGGAACACTGAAGCTTTCTTT.

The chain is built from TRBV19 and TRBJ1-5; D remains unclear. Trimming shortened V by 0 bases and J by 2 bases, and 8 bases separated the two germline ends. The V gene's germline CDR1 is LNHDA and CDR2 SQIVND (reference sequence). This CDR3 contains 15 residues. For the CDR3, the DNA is TGTGCCAGTAGTATAGATCGTAGAGGCAATCAGCCCCAGCATTTT. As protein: CASSIDRRGNQPQHF.

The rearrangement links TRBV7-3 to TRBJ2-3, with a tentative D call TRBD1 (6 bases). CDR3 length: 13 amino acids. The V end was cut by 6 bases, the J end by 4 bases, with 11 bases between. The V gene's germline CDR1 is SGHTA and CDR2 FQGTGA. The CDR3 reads CASSAGVADTQYF. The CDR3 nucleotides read TGTGCCAGCAGTGCAGGGGTGGCAGATACGCAGTATTTT.

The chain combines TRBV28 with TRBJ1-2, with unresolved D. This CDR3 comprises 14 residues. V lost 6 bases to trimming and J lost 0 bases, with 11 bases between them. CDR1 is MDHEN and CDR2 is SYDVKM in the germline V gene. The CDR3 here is CASRTGPTNYGYTF. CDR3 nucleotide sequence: TGTGCCAGCAGAACCGGGCCGACTAACTATGGCTACACCTTC.

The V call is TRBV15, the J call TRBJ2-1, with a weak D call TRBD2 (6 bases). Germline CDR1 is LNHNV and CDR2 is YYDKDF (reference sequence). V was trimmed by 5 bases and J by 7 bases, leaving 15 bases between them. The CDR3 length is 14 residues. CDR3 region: CATSFRGGRNEQFF. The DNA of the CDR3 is TGTGCCACCAGCTTCCGAGGAGGGCGGAATGAGCAGTTCTTC.

This CDR3 is CASSADRATGELFF. DNA of the CDR3: TGTGCCAGCAGCGCGGACAGGGCCACCGGGGAGCTGTTTTTT. The chain recombines TRBV2 with TRBJ2-2; 8 bases fit TRBD1. Germline CDR1 SNHLY, CDR2 FYNNEI. The CDR3 has 14 amino acids. The trim removed 6 bases at V and 4 bases at J, leaving 4 bases unmatched. Based on the CDR3 plus reference TRBV2 and TRBJ2-2, the full variable domain is EPEVTQTPSHQVTQMGQEVILRCVPISNHLYFYWYRQILGQKVEFLVSFYNNEISEKSEIFDDQFSVERPDGSNFTLKIRSTKLEDSAMYFCASSADRATGELFFGEGSRLTVL.

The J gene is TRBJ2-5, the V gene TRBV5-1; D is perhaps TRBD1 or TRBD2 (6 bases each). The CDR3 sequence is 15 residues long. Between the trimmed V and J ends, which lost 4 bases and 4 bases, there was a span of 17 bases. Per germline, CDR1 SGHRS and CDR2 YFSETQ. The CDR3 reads CASSQNTGARETQYF. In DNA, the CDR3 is TGCGCCAGCAGCCAGAACACGGGGGCCAGAGAGACCCAGTACTTC.

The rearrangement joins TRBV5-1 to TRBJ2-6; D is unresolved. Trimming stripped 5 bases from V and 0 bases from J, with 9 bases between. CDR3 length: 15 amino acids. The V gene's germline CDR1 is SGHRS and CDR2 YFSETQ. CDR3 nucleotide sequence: TGCGCCAGCAGTCCAGAAGCCTCTGGGGCCAACGTCCTGACTTTC. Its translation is CASSPEASGANVLTF. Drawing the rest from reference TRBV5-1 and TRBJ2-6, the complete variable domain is KAGVTQTPRYLIKTRGQQVTLSCSPISGHRSVSWYQQTPGQGLQFLFEYFSETQRNKGNFPGRFSGRQFSNSRSEMNVSTLELGDSALYLCASSPEASGANVLTFGAGSRLTVL.

For the CDR3, the DNA is TGTGCCAGCAGCCAAGAGGCTTCCTACGAGCAGTACTTC. This codes for CASSQEASYEQYF. The chain uses TRBV4-2 and TRBJ2-7; D gene uncertain. Germline-derived CDR1 and CDR2 are LGHNA and YNFKEQ. Trimming pared 0 bases from V and 1 base from J, leaving 4 bases between. The CDR3 consists of 13 residues.

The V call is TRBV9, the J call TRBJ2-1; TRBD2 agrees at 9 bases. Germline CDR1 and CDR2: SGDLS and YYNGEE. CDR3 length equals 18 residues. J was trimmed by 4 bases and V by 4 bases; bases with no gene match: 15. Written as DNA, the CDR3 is TGTGCCAGCAGCCCCAGGCTGGTAGCGGGAGTTCCATACAATGAGCAGTTCTTC. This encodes CASSPRLVAGVPYNEQFF.

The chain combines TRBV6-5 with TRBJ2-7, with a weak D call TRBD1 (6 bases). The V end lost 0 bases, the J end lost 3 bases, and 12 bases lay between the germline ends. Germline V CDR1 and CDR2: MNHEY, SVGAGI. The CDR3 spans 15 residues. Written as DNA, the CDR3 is TGTGCCAGCAGTTACTCCCCGGACAGCGGCTACGAGCAGTACTTC. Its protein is CASSYSPDSGYEQYF.

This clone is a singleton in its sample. The CDR3 sequence: CASTGTGRVYEQYF. The DNA of the CDR3 is TGCGCCAGCACCGGAACAGGGCGGGTCTACGAGCAGTACTTC. The chain uses TRBV10-2 and TRBJ2-7, with TRBD1 as a possible D gene (6 bases). V lost 7 bases to trimming and J lost 3 bases, with 16 bases between them. The CDR3 contains 14 residues. The V gene's germline CDR1 is WSHSY and CDR2 SAAADI.